Following are 14 T cell receptor beta chains from one sample sequenced in a study of blood T cell repertoires in COVID-19. Libraries were prepared by immunoSEQ multiplex PCR; TCRdb keeps only in-frame clonotypes and omits some of them. In the table there are around 200,000 clones, around 82% of which are singletons. The sequenced sample consisted of peripheral blood. The receptors were gathered from a woman in her forties or fifties with acute or convalescent COVID-19.

This chain joins TRBV10-3 and TRBJ2-1; 9 nucleotides line up with TRBD2. Germline CDR1 and CDR2: ENHRY and SYGVKD. CDR3 length equals 17 residues. The ends lost 0 bases at V and 4 bases at J; junction bases unmatched: 7. The CDR3 nucleotides read TGTGCCATCAGTGAGTCGGAAAGCGGGGGGAGATACAATGAGCAGTTCTTC. Translated: CAISESESGGRYNEQFF.

The genes are TRBV24-1 and TRBJ2-7, with TRBD1 matching over 7 bases. Germline CDR1 and CDR2: KGHDR and SFDVKD. The J segment lost 0 bases and the V segment lost 3 bases, leaving 1 base of the junction unmatched. The CDR3 sequence is 14 residues long. As DNA, the CDR3 is TGTGCCACCAGTGATGCAGGGGGCTCCTACGAGCAGTACTTC. The encoded protein is CATSDAGGSYEQYF.

In the case of this clone: Other DNA sequences in this specimen translate into the identical CDR3. This rearrangement joins TRBV5-1 to TRBJ2-1, with 10 nucleotides matching TRBD1. CDR3 length equals 15 residues. V was pared by 0 bases and J by 3 bases, with 0 bases of the junction left unmatched. Germline lookup yields CDR1 SGHRS and CDR2 YFSETQ. CDR3 region: CASSLGTGGYNEQFF. CDR3 nucleotide sequence: TGCGCCAGCAGCTTGGGGACAGGGGGCTACAATGAGCAGTTCTTC.

The chain carries TRBV6-2 or TRBV6-3 and TRBJ1-5; TRBD1 agrees at 8 bases. This CDR3 spans 13 amino acids. After removal of 6 bases from V and 7 bases from J, the junction contained 5 bases not matched to a gene. Per the germline V gene, CDR1 is MNHEY and CDR2 is SVGEGT. CDR3 region: CASSQGAQQPQHF. CDR3 bases: TGTGCCAGCAGCCAGGGGGCTCAGCAGCCCCAGCATTTT.

The V and J genes are TRBV7-8 and TRBJ1-4, with D unresolved. The ends were cut back, 2 bases at V and 4 bases at J, with 11 bases in the middle. Germline lookup yields CDR1 SGHVS and CDR2 FQNEAQ. The CDR3 runs to 15 residues. In DNA, the CDR3 is TGTGCCAGCAGCTTACCCGACGGGATTAATGAAAAACTGTTTTTT. It specifies CASSLPDGINEKLFF. The complete variable domain, with remaining parts taken from reference TRBV7-8 and TRBJ1-4, reads GAGVSQSPRYKVAKRGQDVALRCDPISGHVSLFWYQQALGQGPEFLTYFQNEAQLDKSGLPSDRFFAERPEGSVSTLKIQRTQQEDSAVYLCASSLPDGINEKLFFGSGTQLSVL.

The V call is TRBV2, the J call TRBJ2-1; 7 bases align to TRBD1. The germline V gene encodes CDR1 SNHLY and CDR2 FYNNEI. J gave up 2 bases and V 10 bases, and 20 bases lay outside the gene matches. The CDR3 has 18 residues. CDR3 in DNA: TGTGCCACCATAGCCCGGGACAGACGCCAGAGGACCTACAATGAGCAGTTCTTC. It is translated as CATIARDRRQRTYNEQFF.

This chain links TRBV30 with TRBJ2-1; a weak D match, TRBD1 (6 bases). Trimming stripped 4 bases from V and 8 bases from J, with 21 bases between. Germline V gene data show CDR1 as GTSNPN and CDR2 as SVGIG (reference sequence). There are 15 residues in the CDR3. The CDR3 sequence: CAWTMGANGPDEQFF. CDR3 sequence (DNA): TGTGCCTGGACCATGGGGGCCAACGGGCCCGATGAGCAGTTCTTC.

This clone appeared a few times. This chain joins TRBV7-2 and TRBJ2-6; tentatively, D is TRBD1 (6 bases). Looked up from germline, CDR1 is SGHTA and CDR2 is FQGNSA. Trimming left V 5 bases short and J 0 bases short, with 20 bases between. The CDR3 runs 19 residues. This CDR3 is CASSPRGTPDDSGANVLTF. The CDR3 DNA follows: TGTGCCAGCAGCCCCCGAGGGACACCGGATGACTCTGGGGCCAACGTCCTGACTTTC.

This clone was detected once. The chain joins TRBV5-6 to TRBJ1-1; D is possibly TRBD1 (6 bases). Trimming left V 3 bases short and J 3 bases short, with 24 bases between. CDR1 and CDR2 (germline): SGHDT, YYEEEE. The CDR3 totals 18 residues. CDR3 in amino acids: CASSSRPGGRKWDTEAFF. The CDR3 DNA sequence: TGTGCCAGCAGCTCACGTCCGGGGGGCCGCAAATGGGACACTGAAGCTTTCTTT.

The chain has TRBV15 and TRBJ1-6; D gene uncertain. CDR3 length: 16 amino acids. From germline, CDR1 is LNHNV and CDR2 YYDKDF (reference sequence). Trimming removed 1 base from V and 10 bases from J, with 17 bases in between. Written as DNA, the CDR3 is TGTGCCACCAGCAGAGGTCGGGAGAGGGTCGACTCACCCCTCCACTTT. This sequence encodes CATSRGRERVDSPLHF.

The chain carries TRBV6-5 and TRBJ2-7, with 10 positions matching TRBD2. Germline V gives CDR1 MNHEY, CDR2 SVGAGI. The trim removed 0 bases at V and 6 bases at J, leaving 5 bases unmatched. The CDR3 is 15 amino acids. The CDR3 region is CASSYSLAGALEQYF. CDR3 DNA sequence: TGTGCCAGCAGTTACTCGCTAGCGGGGGCCCTCGAGCAGTACTTC.

The chain joins TRBV7-6 to TRBJ2-7; 10 bases match TRBD2. V dropped 10 bases and J dropped 5; count of bases not matched to a gene: 5. This CDR3 region has 12 residues. Germline V gene lookup returns CDR1 SGHVS and CDR2 FNYEAQ. The CDR3 DNA follows: TGTGCCACTACTAGCGGGGCAAACGAGCAGTACTTC. This sequence encodes CATTSGANEQYF.

V usage is TRBV5-1 and J usage is TRBJ2-7, with 11 bases aligning to TRBD1. Germline CDR1 is SGHRS and CDR2 is YFSETQ. V lost 4 bases to trimming and J lost 5 bases; unmatched junction nucleotides: 8. The CDR3 is 15 residues long. As DNA, the CDR3 is TGCGCCAGCAGCAGCCAGGGACAGGGGGAAAACGAGCAGTACTTC. This codes for CASSSQGQGENEQYF.

This chain links TRBV5-1 with TRBJ2-6, with 7 bases matching TRBD1. V gave up 3 bases and J gave up 1 base; unmatched junction bases: 4. Germline V gene data show CDR1 as SGHRS and CDR2 as YFSETQ. The CDR3 contains 16 residues. CDR3 nucleotides: TGCGCCAGCAGCTGGCTACAGGGGTCTGGGGCCAACGTCCTGACTTTC. Its protein product is CASSWLQGSGANVLTF.